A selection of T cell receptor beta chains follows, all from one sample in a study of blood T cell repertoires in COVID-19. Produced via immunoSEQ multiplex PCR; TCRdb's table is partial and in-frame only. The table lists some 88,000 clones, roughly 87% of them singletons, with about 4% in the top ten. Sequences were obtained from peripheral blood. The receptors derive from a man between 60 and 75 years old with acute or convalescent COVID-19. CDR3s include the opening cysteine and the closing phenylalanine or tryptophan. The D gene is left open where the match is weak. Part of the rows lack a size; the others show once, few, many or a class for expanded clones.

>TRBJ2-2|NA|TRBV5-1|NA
TGCGCCAGCAGCTTGGCCGGAGTGCGGGGGCCGAACACCGGGGAGCTGTTTTTT
CASSLAGVRGPNTGELFF
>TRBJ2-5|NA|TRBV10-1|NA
TGCGCCAGCAGCCGAACGGATGGAGGGGAGACCCAGTACTTC
CASSRTDGGETQYF
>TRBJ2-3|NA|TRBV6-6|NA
TGTGCCAGCACCCGGCACAGGGAGGATACGCAGTATTTT
CASTRHREDTQYF
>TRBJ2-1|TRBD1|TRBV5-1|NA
TGCGCCAGCAGCTGGCAGGGACAGGGGCGGTATGAGCAGTTCTTC
CASSWQGQGRYEQFF
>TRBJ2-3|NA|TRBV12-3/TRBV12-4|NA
TGTGCCAGCAGTCCAAGACAGGTAGATACGCAGTATTTT
CASSPRQVDTQYF
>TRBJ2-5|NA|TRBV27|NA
TGTGCCAGCAGTGACGGGAACCAAGAGACCCAGTACTTC
CASSDGNQETQYF
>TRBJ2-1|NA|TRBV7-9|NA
TGTGCCACCTCTAAAGACGGCAGGCCTTACAATGAGCAGTTCTTC
CATSKDGRPYNEQFF
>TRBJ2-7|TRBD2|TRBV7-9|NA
TGTGCCAGCAGCTTATCTGGACTAGCGAGCGACGAGCAGTACTTC
CASSLSGLASDEQYF
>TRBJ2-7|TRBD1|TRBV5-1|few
TGCGCCAGCAGATTGGTGTGGGACAGGGTCCACGAGCAGTACTTC
CASRLVWDRVHEQYF
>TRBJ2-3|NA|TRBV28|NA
TGTGCCAGCAGGGCCAGGGGCACAGATACGCAGTATTTT
CASRARGTDTQYF
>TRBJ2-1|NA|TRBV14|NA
TGTGCCAGCAGTCCGGGACTCCGATACAATGAGCAGTTCTTC
CASSPGLRYNEQFF
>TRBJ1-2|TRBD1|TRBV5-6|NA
TGTGCCAGCAGGGGTAGGAGGACAGGGAATAACTATGGCTACACCTTC
CASRGRRTGNNYGYTF
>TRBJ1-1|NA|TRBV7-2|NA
TGTGCCAGCAGCTTAGTGGGCAGAAGGACTGAAGCTTTCTTT
CASSLVGRRTEAFF
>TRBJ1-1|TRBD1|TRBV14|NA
TGTGCCAGCAGCCCAGGGGGCAGGGAAGCTTTCTTT
CASSPGGREAFF
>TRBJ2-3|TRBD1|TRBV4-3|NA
TGCGCCAGCAGCCCGACAGGGGGCACGGCAGATACGCAGTATTTT
CASSPTGGTADTQYF
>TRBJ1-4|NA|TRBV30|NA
TGTGCCTGGACCCGGAGCGGGAATGAAAAACTGTTTTTT
CAWTRSGNEKLFF
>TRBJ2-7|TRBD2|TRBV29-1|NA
TGCAGCGTAACAAAATCTAGCGGGGGAACCGAGCAGTACTTC
CSVTKSSGGTEQYF
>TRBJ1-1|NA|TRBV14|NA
TGTGCCAGCAGCCCCGACCCGGGATACGGCGGCCGCTCAGTGAACACTGAAGCTTTCTTT
CASSPDPGYGGRSVNTEAFF
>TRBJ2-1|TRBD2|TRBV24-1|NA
TGTGCCACCAGTGATCCGGGAGGGCCGCGCAATGAGCAGTTCTTC
CATSDPGGPRNEQFF
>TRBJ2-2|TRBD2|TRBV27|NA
TGTGCCAGCAGCCGCGGTGGACTAGCGATGAACACCGGGGAGCTGTTTTTT
CASSRGGLAMNTGELFF
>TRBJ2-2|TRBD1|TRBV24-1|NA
TGTGCCACCAGTGGGGCGCAGGGGGTCACCGGGGAGCTGTTTTTT
CATSGAQGVTGELFF
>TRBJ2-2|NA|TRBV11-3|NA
TGTGCCAGCAGCTTAGACGGAGAGAACACCGGGGAGCTGTTTTTT
CASSLDGENTGELFF
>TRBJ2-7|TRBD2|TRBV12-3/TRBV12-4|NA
TGTGCCAGCAGGCGGGAGACCTACGAGCAGTACTTC
CASRRETYEQYF
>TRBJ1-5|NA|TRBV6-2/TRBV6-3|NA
TGTGCCAGCAGTTTTGCGGGCCCCGATCAGCCCCAGCATTTT
CASSFAGPDQPQHF